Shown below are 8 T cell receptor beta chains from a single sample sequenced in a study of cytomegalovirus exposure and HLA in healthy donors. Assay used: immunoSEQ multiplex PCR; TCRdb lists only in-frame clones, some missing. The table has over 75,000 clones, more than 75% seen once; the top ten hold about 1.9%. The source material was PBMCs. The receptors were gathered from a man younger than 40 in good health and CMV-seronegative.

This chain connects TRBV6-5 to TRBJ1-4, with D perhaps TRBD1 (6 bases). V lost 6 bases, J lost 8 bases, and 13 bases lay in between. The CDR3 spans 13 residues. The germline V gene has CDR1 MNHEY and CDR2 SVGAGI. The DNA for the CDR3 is TGTGCCAGCAGGAGGGGGAAGGACGAAAAACTGTTTTTT. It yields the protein CASRRGKDEKLFF.

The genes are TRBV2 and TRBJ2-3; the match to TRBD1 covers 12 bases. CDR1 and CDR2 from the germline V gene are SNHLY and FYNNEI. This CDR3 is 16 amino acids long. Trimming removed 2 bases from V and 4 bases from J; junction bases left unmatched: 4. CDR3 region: CASSETGQGASDTQYF. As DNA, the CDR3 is TGTGCCAGCAGTGAAACGGGACAGGGGGCTTCAGATACGCAGTATTTT.

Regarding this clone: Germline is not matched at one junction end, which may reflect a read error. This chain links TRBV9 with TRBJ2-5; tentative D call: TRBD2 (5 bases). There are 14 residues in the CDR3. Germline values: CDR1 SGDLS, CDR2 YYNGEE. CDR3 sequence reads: CASSVASRGPQRNF. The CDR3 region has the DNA TGTGCCAGCAGCGTAGCATCCCGGGGTCCTCAACGGAACTTC.

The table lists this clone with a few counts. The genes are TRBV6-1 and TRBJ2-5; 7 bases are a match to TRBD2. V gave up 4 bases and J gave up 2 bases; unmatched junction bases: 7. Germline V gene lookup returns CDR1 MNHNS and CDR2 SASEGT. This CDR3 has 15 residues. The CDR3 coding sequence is TGTGCCAGCAGTGTACTAACGGGGGGACAAGAGACCCAGTACTTC. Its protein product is CASSVLTGGQETQYF.

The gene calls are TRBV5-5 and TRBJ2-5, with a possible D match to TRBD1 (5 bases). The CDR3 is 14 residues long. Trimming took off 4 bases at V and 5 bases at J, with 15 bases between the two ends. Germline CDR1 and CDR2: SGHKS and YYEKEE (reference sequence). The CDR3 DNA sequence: TGTGCCAGCAGCCCCTCCGCAGGGTCGGAGACCCAGTACTTC. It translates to CASSPSAGSETQYF.

The CDR3 DNA sequence: TGTGCCAGCAGTGAACGCAGGGACAATGGCTACACCTTC. Translated, it gives CASSERRDNGYTF. The chain employs TRBV6-1 and TRBJ1-2; TRBD1 might be the D (6 bases). Trimming took 2 bases from V and 6 from J, leaving 10 bases between them. CDR3 length: 13 residues. The germline gives CDR1 MNHNS, CDR2 SASEGT.

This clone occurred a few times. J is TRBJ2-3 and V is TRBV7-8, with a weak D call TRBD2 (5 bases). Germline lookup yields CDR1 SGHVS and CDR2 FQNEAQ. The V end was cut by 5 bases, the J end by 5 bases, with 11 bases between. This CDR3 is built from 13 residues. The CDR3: CASSLREGDTQYF. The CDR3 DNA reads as TGTGCCAGCAGCCTACGTGAGGGAGATACGCAGTATTTT.

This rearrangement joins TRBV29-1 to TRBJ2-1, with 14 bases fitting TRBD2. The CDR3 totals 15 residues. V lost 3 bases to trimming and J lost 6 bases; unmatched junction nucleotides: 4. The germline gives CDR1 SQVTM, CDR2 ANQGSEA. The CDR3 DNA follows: TGCAGCGTTGAGAGAGGACTAGCGGGAGGCAATGAGCAGTTCTTC. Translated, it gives CSVERGLAGGNEQFF.